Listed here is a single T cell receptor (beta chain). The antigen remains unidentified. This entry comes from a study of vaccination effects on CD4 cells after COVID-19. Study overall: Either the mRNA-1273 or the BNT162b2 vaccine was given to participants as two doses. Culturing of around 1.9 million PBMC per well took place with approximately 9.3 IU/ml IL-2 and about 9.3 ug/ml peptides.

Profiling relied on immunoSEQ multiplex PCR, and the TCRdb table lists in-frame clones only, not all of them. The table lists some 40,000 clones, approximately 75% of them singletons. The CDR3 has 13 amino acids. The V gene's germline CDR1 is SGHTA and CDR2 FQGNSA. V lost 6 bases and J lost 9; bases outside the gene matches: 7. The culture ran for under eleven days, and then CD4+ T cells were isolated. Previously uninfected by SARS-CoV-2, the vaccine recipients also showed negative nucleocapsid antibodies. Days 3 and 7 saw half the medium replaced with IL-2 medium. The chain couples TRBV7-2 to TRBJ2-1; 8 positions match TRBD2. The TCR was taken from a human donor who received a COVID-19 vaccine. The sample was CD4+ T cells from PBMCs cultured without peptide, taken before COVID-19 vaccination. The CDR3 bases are TGTGCCAGCAGTCGGGGGGGGTTGGGTGAGCAGTTCTTC. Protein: CASSRGGLGEQFF.